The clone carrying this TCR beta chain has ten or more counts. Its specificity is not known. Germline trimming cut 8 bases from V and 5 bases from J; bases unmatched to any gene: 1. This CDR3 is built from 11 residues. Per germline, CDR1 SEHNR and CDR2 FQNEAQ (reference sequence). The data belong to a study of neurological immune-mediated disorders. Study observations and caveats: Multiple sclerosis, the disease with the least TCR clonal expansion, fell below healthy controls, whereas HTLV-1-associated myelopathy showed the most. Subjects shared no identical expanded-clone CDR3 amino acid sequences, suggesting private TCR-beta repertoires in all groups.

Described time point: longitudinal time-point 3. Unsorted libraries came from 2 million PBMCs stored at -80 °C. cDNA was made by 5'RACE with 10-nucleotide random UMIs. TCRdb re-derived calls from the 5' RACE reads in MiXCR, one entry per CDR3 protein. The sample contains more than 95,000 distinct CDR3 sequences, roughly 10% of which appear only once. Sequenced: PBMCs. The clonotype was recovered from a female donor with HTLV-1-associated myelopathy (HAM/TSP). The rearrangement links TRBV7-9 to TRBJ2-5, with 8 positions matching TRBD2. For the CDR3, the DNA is TGTGCCAGCCGCGGGGGGGAGACCCAGTACTTC. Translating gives CASRGGETQYF.